The 21 T cell receptor beta chains reported below all come from one sample, sequenced in a study of T cell repertoires in cytomegalovirus infection. TCRdb reprocessed the reads via MiXCR and lists one record per CDR3 protein. The sample contains fewer than 250,000 distinct CDR3 sequences, roughly an eighth of which appear only once. Sequencing was performed on PBMCs. These receptor sequences come from a human donor in good health (CMV status not recorded). Some clones in this sample may be carry-over from other donors' samples.

This clonotype was seen at least ten times. The CDR3 sequence is CAIGASGARQDNEQFF. The CDR3 nucleotides are TGTGCCATCGGCGCTAGCGGAGCTCGCCAAGACAATGAGCAGTTCTTC. The J gene is TRBJ2-1, the V gene TRBV10-3, with TRBD2 identical over 7 bases. V trimming: 8 bases; J trimming: 5 bases; junction bases outside the gene matches: 15. Germline-derived CDR1 and CDR2 are ENHRY and SYGVKD. The CDR3 runs to 16 residues.

The chain joins TRBV28 to TRBJ2-5; weak D call: TRBD1 (6 bases). V dropped 6 bases and J dropped 5 bases, with 19 bases sitting between them. This CDR3 contains 15 residues. CDR1 and CDR2 from the germline V gene are MDHEN and SYDVKM. In DNA form, the CDR3 reads TGTGCCAGCAGCCAGGGTGGCTTTAGGGGGGAGACCCAGTACTTC. Translating it yields CASSQGGFRGETQYF.

The chain links TRBV20-1 to TRBJ1-2, with D possibly matching TRBD1 (6 bases). CDR1 and CDR2 (germline): DFQATT, SNEGSKA (reference sequence). The V gene lost 6 bases and the J gene lost 6 bases, with 14 bases spanning the gap. This CDR3 is 12 amino acids long. The CDR3 nucleotides read TGCAGTGCCGGGGGGGCAGACCATGGCTACACCTTC. Protein: CSAGGADHGYTF.

As regards this clonotype: Relative to the germline gene, one junction end is altered; a read error may explain this. The chain uses TRBV11-3 and TRBJ2-2; 10 bases are a match to TRBD1. CDR1 is SGHNT and CDR2 is YENEEA in the germline V gene. This CDR3 comprises 16 residues. The CDR3 protein is CASSFTGTGDTGELSF. In nucleotides, the CDR3 is TGTGCCAGCAGCTTCACCGGGACAGGGGACACCGGGGAGCTGTCTTTT.

This clonotype was seen repeatedly, ten times or more. The chain links TRBV11-3 to TRBJ2-1; 10 positions match TRBD2. Germline CDR1 SGHNT, CDR2 YENEEA. V lost 3 bases to trimming and J lost 7 bases; unmatched junction nucleotides: 6. The CDR3 extends over 15 amino acids. In DNA form, the CDR3 reads TGTGCCAGCAGCTTTGGACTAGCGGAAAAAAATGAGCAGTTCTTC. The encoded protein is CASSFGLAEKNEQFF.

This clonotype was counted ten times or more. The J gene is TRBJ1-5, the V gene TRBV10-3, with D uncertain. V lost 8 bases and J 0 bases, leaving 8 bases between the germline ends. Germline assignment: CDR1 ENHRY and CDR2 SYGVKD. The CDR3 spans 13 residues. The CDR3 region is CAIVGDSNQPQHF. CDR3 in DNA: TGTGCCATCGTCGGGGATAGCAATCAGCCCCAGCATTTT.

The table lists this clonotype with a few counts. The chain has TRBV20-1 and TRBJ1-1, with a tentative D call TRBD1 (5 bases). Germline V gives CDR1 DFQATT, CDR2 SNEGSKA (reference sequence). This CDR3 has 15 residues. Trimming cost V 5 bases and J 4 bases, with 20 bases left between them. The CDR3 DNA follows: TGCAGTGCTGAGGGGAGGACAACCGGGCGCACTGAAGCTTTCTTT. This gives the protein CSAEGRTTGRTEAFF.

This clonotype has just a few counts. V usage is TRBV19 and J usage is TRBJ1-2; D is uncertain. The CDR3 is 14 amino acids. Germline V lookup: CDR1 LNHDA, CDR2 SQIVND (reference sequence). Trimming cost V 4 bases and J 7 bases, with 16 bases left between them. CDR3 sequence (DNA): TGTGCCAGTAGTACCCAGGACGGAGCTCCTGGCTACACCTTC. This translates into CASSTQDGAPGYTF.

Many counts were recorded for this clonotype. As DNA, the CDR3 is TGTGCCAGCAGTTTGTATAGGGCGGGGCAGAACACTGAAGCTTTCTTT. This gives the protein CASSLYRAGQNTEAFF. The chain is built from TRBV28 and TRBJ1-1, with a possible D match to TRBD1 (5 bases). V was shortened by 3 bases and J by 1 base, with 15 bases between the two germline ends. CDR3 size: 16 residues. The germline V gene has CDR1 MDHEN and CDR2 SYDVKM.

This clonotype was seen many times. The genes are TRBV7-2 and TRBJ1-2; D is possibly TRBD1 (5 bases). The CDR3 runs 18 residues. V was cut by 2 bases and J by 0 bases, with 19 bases left in between. Germline V lookup: CDR1 SGHTA, CDR2 FQGNSA. The CDR3 is CASSLRWGDQGANYGYTF. The CDR3 DNA is TGTGCCAGCAGCTTACGATGGGGGGACCAGGGAGCTAACTATGGCTACACCTTC.

This clonotype occurred a few times. The chain couples TRBV28 to TRBJ1-5; D unclear. V lost 5 bases to trimming and J lost 7 bases, with 9 bases between them. Germline V gene lookup returns CDR1 MDHEN and CDR2 SYDVKM. The CDR3 contains 12 residues. CDR3 nucleotide sequence: TGTGCCAGCAGTGCGCCATGGCAGCCCCAGCATTTT. It specifies CASSAPWQPQHF.

The chain combines TRBV4-3 with TRBJ1-2; D gene uncertain. The CDR3 length is 13 residues. CDR1 and CDR2 (germline): LGHNA, YSLEER. The V end lost 0 bases, the J end lost 4 bases, and 6 bases lay between the germline ends. CDR3 in amino acids: CASSQDLSYGYTF. CDR3 DNA: TGCGCCAGCAGCCAAGATCTATCCTATGGCTACACCTTC.

This clonotype was seen a handful of times. The chain couples TRBV5-4 to TRBJ2-3; 8 bases are shared with TRBD2. Germline V gene data show CDR1 as SGHNT and CDR2 as YYREEE (reference sequence). V lost 4 bases and J lost 5; bases outside the gene matches: 9. This CDR3 region has 15 residues. The CDR3: CASSTPERGIDTQYF. CDR3 DNA: TGTGCCAGCAGCACCCCGGAGCGGGGGATAGATACGCAGTATTTT.

In the case of this clonotype: One base away lies a much larger clone, so this may be a sequencing read error. V usage is TRBV19 and J usage is TRBJ2-2; the D call may be TRBD1 or TRBD2 (6 bases each). This CDR3 is built from 15 residues. Trimming took 8 bases from V and 5 from J, leaving 18 bases between them. The germline V gene has CDR1 LNHDA and CDR2 SQIVND (reference sequence). CDR3 residues: CASGSRGPRTGELFF. CDR3 DNA: TGTGCCAGTGGTTCTCGGGGGCCAAGGACCGGGGAGCTGTTTTTT.

This chain uses TRBV15 with TRBJ2-1, with 13 bases fitting TRBD2. The ends lost 1 base at V and 7 bases at J; junction bases unmatched: 4. This CDR3 has 16 amino acids. Germline assignment: CDR1 LNHNV and CDR2 YYDKDF (reference sequence). The CDR3 sequence: CATSRGGLAGSNEQFF. The CDR3 region has the DNA TGTGCCACCAGCAGAGGGGGACTAGCGGGAAGTAATGAGCAGTTCTTC. The variable domain in full, with the rest retrieved from reference TRBV15 and TRBJ2-1, is DAMVIQNPRYQVTQFGKPVTLSCSQTLNHNVMYWYQQKSSQAPKLLFHYYDKDFNNEADTPDNFQSRRPNTSFCFLDIRSPGLGDTAMYLCATSRGGLAGSNEQFFGPGTRLTVL.

This clonotype showed up just a few times. The chain is built from TRBV29-1 and TRBJ1-5; 8 nucleotides match TRBD1. CDR1 is SQVTM, CDR2 ANQGSEA, per germline. This CDR3 contains 13 residues. After removal of 5 bases from V and 6 bases from J, the junction contained 6 bases not matched to a gene. The CDR3 region is CSVRGQEGQPQHF. The CDR3 DNA follows: TGCAGCGTTCGGGGACAGGAGGGTCAGCCCCAGCATTTT. The full variable domain, in which reference TRBV29-1 and TRBJ1-5 provide the parts outside the CDR3, is SAVISQKPSRDICQRGTSLTIQCQVDSQVTMMFWYRQQPGQSLTLIATANQGSEATYESGFVIDKFPISRPNLTFSTLTVSNMSPEDSSIYLCSVRGQEGQPQHFGDGTRLSIL.

In regard to this clonotype: A read error is possible here, since a much larger clone lies one base away. The gene calls are TRBV27 and TRBJ2-1; D gene ambiguous. The V end was cut by 0 bases, the J end by 8 bases, with 8 bases between. The CDR3 totals 13 residues. CDR1 is MNHEY and CDR2 is SMNVEV in the germline V gene (reference sequence). The CDR3 DNA sequence: TGTGCCAGCAGTTTATCCCTTTTCGATGAGCAGTTCTTC. As protein: CASSLSLFDEQFF.

This clonotype was recorded a few times. J is TRBJ1-5 and V is TRBV20-1, with D perhaps matching TRBD1 (6 bases). Per germline, CDR1 DFQATT and CDR2 SNEGSKA (reference sequence). The length of the CDR3 is 17 residues. V shed 6 bases and J shed 0 bases, with 21 bases lying between them. CDR3 DNA sequence: TGCAGTGCCCCCGGGGGGTACAGGGAGTATAGCAATCAGCCCCAGCATTTT. Amino acid sequence: CSAPGGYREYSNQPQHF.

This clonotype came up many times. The J gene is TRBJ2-4, the V gene TRBV28; weak D call: TRBD2 (7 bases). CDR1 is MDHEN and CDR2 is SYDVKM in the germline V gene. V dropped 7 bases and J dropped 6 bases, with 19 bases sitting between them. This CDR3 is built from 15 residues. The CDR3 DNA is TGTGCCAGCACCTCTCGAGGGGGGGTCCGAAACATTCAGTACTTC. It translates to CASTSRGGVRNIQYF.

There are a few counts of this clonotype. The chain employs TRBV24-1 and TRBJ2-2; 11 nucleotides agree with TRBD2. Germline CDR1 is KGHDR and CDR2 is SFDVKD. The CDR3 sequence is 16 residues long. J gave up 4 bases and V 4 bases, and 4 bases lay outside the gene matches. CDR3 loop: CATSDVAGGSTGELFF. CDR3 nucleotides: TGTGCCACCAGTGACGTAGCGGGGGGGAGCACCGGGGAGCTGTTTTTT.

This clonotype was observed a few times. The chain is built from TRBV6-5 and TRBJ2-2; possible D gene TRBD1, 5 bases. This CDR3 spans 15 amino acids. Per the germline V gene, CDR1 is MNHEY and CDR2 is SVGAGI. Deletions cut 5 bases from V and 0 bases from J, with 10 bases between. The CDR3 nucleotides are TGTGCCAGCAGTAAGGGGCAGACGAACACCGGGGAGCTGTTTTTT. It specifies CASSKGQTNTGELFF.